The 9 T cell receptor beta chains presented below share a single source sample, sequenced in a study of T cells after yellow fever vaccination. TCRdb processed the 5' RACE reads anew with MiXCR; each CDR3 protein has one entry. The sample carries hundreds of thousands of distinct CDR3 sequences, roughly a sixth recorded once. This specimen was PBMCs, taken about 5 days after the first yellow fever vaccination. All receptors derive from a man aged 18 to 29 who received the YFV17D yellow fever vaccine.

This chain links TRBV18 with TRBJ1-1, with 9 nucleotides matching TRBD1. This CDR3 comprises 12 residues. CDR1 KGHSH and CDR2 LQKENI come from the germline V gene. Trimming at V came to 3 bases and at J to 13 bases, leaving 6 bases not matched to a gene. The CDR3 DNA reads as TGTGCCAGCTCACCCTCGGACAGGGGTGTTTTCTTT. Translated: CASSPSDRGVFF.

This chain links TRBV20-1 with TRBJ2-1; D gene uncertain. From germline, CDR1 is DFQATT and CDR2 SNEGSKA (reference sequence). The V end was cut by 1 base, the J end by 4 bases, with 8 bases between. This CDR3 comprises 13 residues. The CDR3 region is CSARVDGYNEQFF. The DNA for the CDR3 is TGCAGTGCTAGAGTCGACGGATACAATGAGCAGTTCTTC.

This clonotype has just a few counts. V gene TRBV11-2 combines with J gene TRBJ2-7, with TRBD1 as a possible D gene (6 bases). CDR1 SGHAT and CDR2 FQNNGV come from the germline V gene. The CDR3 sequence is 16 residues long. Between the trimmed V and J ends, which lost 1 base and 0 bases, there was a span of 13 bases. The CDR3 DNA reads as TGTGCCAGCAGCTTAGTCTGGACAGAAAGCTCCTACGAGCAGTACTTC. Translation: CASSLVWTESSYEQYF.

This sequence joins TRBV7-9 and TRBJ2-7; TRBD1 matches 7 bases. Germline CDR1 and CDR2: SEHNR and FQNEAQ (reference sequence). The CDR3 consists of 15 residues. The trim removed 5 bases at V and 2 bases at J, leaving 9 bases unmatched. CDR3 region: CASSTGQPVTYEQYV. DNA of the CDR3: TGTGCCAGCAGCACGGGACAGCCAGTCACCTACGAGCAGTACGTC.

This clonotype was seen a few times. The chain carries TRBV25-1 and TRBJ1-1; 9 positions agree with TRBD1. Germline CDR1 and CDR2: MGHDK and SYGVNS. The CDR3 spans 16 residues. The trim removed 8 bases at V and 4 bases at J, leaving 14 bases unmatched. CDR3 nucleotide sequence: TGTGCCAGCCGAGGAAGCGGGCAGGGACAGGGCACTGAAGCTTTCTTT. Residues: CASRGSGQGQGTEAFF.

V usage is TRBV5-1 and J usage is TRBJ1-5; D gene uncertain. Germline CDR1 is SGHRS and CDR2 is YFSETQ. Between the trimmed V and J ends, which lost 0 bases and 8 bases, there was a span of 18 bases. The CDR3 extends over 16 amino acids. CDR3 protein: CASSLAYSYPLEPQHF. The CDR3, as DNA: TGCGCCAGCAGCTTGGCTTACAGTTACCCGCTGGAGCCCCAGCATTTT.

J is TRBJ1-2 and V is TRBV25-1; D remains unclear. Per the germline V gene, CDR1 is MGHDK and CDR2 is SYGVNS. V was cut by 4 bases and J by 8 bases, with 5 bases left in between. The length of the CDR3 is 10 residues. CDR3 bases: TGTGCCAGCAGTGCTGGGGGCTACACCTTC. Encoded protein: CASSAGGYTF.

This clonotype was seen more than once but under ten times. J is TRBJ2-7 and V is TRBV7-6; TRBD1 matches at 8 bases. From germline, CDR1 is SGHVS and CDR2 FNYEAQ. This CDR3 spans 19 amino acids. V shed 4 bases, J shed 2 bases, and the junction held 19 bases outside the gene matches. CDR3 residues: CASSSEFAVDRGETYEQYF. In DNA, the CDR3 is TGTGCCAGCAGCTCGGAATTTGCGGTTGACAGGGGTGAAACCTACGAGCAGTACTTC.

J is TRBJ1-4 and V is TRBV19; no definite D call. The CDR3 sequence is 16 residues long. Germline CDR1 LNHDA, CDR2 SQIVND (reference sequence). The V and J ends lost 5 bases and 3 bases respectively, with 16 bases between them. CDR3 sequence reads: CASSFASTLPNEKLFF. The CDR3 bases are TGTGCCAGTAGTTTCGCCTCGACGCTCCCTAATGAAAAACTGTTTTTT.